Listed here are 18 T cell receptor beta chains from one sample, sequenced in a study of T cell responses to AZD1222 COVID-19 vaccine. Clones were sequenced by immunoSEQ multiplex PCR, and TCRdb holds only the in-frame ones, with some missing. The sample consists of about 190,000 clones, approximately 91% of them appearing once. Material: peripheral blood, obtained on day 0 of AZD1222 vaccination. The receptors shown here come from an adult in good health.

This chain joins TRBV6-6 and TRBJ2-3; D is uncertain. Trimming cost V 4 bases and J 6 bases, with 8 bases left between them. There are 12 residues in the CDR3. In germline, CDR1 is MNHNY, CDR2 SVGAGI (reference sequence). The CDR3 sequence is CASSSVADTQYF. Written as DNA, the CDR3 is TGTGCCAGCAGTTCGGTGGCCGATACGCAGTATTTT.

The chain recombines TRBV4-1 with TRBJ2-7; 7 bases align to TRBD1. The germline CDR1 and CDR2 sequences are MGHRA and YSYEKL. V was pared by 2 bases and J by 5 bases, with 6 bases of the junction left unmatched. This CDR3 is 14 amino acids long. The CDR3 region is CASSQTTGMDEQYF. The DNA for the CDR3 is TGCGCCAGCAGCCAAACGACAGGGATGGACGAGCAGTACTTC.

V is TRBV5-1 and J is TRBJ2-2; D is tentatively TRBD1 or TRBD2 (6 bases each). The CDR3 length is 18 residues. V gave up 0 bases and J gave up 0 bases, with 15 bases separating them. Germline V gene sequence: CDR1 SGHRS, CDR2 YFSETQ. The chain's CDR3 is CASSLVNRGPTNTGELFF. For the CDR3, the DNA is TGCGCCAGCAGCTTGGTGAACCGGGGGCCCACGAACACCGGGGAGCTGTTTTTT.

This chain connects TRBV10-2 to TRBJ1-2; TRBD1 might be the D (6 bases). Trimming removed 7 bases from V and 6 bases from J, with 18 bases in between. Germline assignment: CDR1 WSHSY and CDR2 SAAADI. The CDR3 spans 14 residues. DNA for the CDR3: TGCGCCAGCACCCAGGGGAGAGCTGATGATGGCTACACCTTC. Translation gives CASTQGRADDGYTF.

The genes are TRBV15 and TRBJ2-7, with D maybe TRBD1 (6 bases). The CDR3 is 13 amino acids. CDR1 is LNHNV and CDR2 is YYDKDF in the germline V gene (reference sequence). V dropped 3 bases and J dropped 7 bases, with 13 bases sitting between them. The CDR3 here is CATSRAQGREQYF. CDR3 nucleotides: TGTGCCACCAGCAGGGCACAGGGAAGGGAGCAGTACTTC.

The genes are TRBV7-2 and TRBJ2-7; TRBD1 is a possible D gene (6 bases). V lost 5 bases and J 2 bases, leaving 10 bases between the germline ends. This CDR3 has 13 amino acids. Germline V lookup: CDR1 SGHTA, CDR2 FQGNSA. The CDR3 protein is CASSHRATYEQYF. The CDR3 DNA is TGTGCCAGCAGCCACAGGGCAACCTACGAGCAGTACTTC.

The J gene is TRBJ2-5, the V gene TRBV9; 9 bases are shared with TRBD1. This CDR3 region has 15 residues. After removal of 1 base from V and 5 bases from J, the junction contained 6 bases not matched to a gene. In germline, CDR1 is SGDLS, CDR2 YYNGEE. The CDR3 here is CASSVIGTGRETQYF. The CDR3 coding sequence is TGTGCCAGCAGCGTAATCGGGACAGGGAGGGAGACCCAGTACTTC. The full variable domain, its missing parts supplied by reference TRBV9 and TRBJ2-5, is DSGVTQTPKHLITATGQRVTLRCSPRSGDLSVYWYQQSLDQGLQFLIQYYNGEERAKGNILERFSAQQFPDLHSELNLSSLELGDSALYFCASSVIGTGRETQYFGPGTRLLVL.

This chain connects TRBV7-2 to TRBJ2-5, with D maybe TRBD1 (8 bases). Germline CDR1 SGHTA, CDR2 FQGNSA. V was cut by 3 bases and J by 5 bases, with 16 bases left in between. The CDR3 runs 15 residues. CDR3 sequence: CASSLARGRGETQYF. The CDR3, as DNA: TGTGCCAGCAGCTTGGCCAGGGGGCGGGGGGAGACCCAGTACTTC.

This clone was observed once. The chain recombines TRBV7-3 with TRBJ2-2; D remains unclear. V was pared by 1 base and J by 0 bases, with 18 bases between. Germline-derived CDR1 and CDR2 are SGHTA and FQGTGA. The CDR3 spans 19 residues. The CDR3, as DNA: TGTGCCAGCAGCTTAAGGGGTACAAGGGCCTTCGCGAACACCGGGGAGCTGTTTTTT. Its translation is CASSLRGTRAFANTGELFF.

The chain carries TRBV4-2 and TRBJ1-2; D may be TRBD1 (6 bases). Germline V gene data show CDR1 as LGHNA and CDR2 as YNFKEQ. The CDR3 is made up of 15 amino acids. Between the trimmed V and J ends, which lost 0 bases and 2 bases, there was a span of 10 bases. The CDR3: CASSQDIGQNYGYTF. CDR3 sequence (DNA): TGTGCCAGCAGCCAAGATATTGGACAGAACTATGGCTACACCTTC.

The rearrangement uses TRBV6-5 and TRBJ2-7; 10 positions match TRBD2. The ends lost 6 bases at V and 1 base at J; junction bases unmatched: 6. The CDR3 sequence is 15 residues long. Germline V gene sequence: CDR1 MNHEY, CDR2 SVGAGI. The CDR3 region is CASSRGTSASYEQYF. CDR3 bases: TGTGCCAGCAGCCGCGGGACTAGCGCTTCCTACGAGCAGTACTTC.

The genes are TRBV6-6 and TRBJ1-5, with TRBD1 matching 7 bases. Germline V lookup: CDR1 MNHNY, CDR2 SVGAGI (reference sequence). Germline trimming cut 6 bases from V and 1 base from J; bases unmatched to any gene: 6. This CDR3 is 15 amino acids long. The CDR3 DNA sequence: TGTGCCAGCAGAACAGACAGGGTGAGCAATCAGCCCCAGCATTTT. Its translation is CASRTDRVSNQPQHF.

This clone was counted between two and nine times. The chain has TRBV4-1 and TRBJ1-1; D is unresolved. V lost 2 bases, J lost 8 bases, and 12 bases lay in between. The germline V gene encodes CDR1 MGHRA and CDR2 YSYEKL. The CDR3 runs to 13 residues. CDR3 in amino acids: CASSQFKTGEAFF. The CDR3 coding sequence is TGCGCCAGCAGCCAATTCAAGACGGGAGAAGCTTTCTTT.

This clone was recorded once. This chain connects TRBV9 to TRBJ1-5; D not certain. V shed 0 bases and J shed 6 bases, with 16 bases lying between them. The germline CDR1 and CDR2 sequences are SGDLS and YYNGEE. CDR3 length: 16 residues. Here the CDR3 DNA reads TGTGCCAGCAGCGTAGGGGATTCCCCAAGTTTTCAGCCCCAGCATTTT. It codes for CASSVGDSPSFQPQHF. Variable domain in full (rest from reference TRBV9 and TRBJ1-5): DSGVTQTPKHLITATGQRVTLRCSPRSGDLSVYWYQQSLDQGLQFLIQYYNGEERAKGNILERFSAQQFPDLHSELNLSSLELGDSALYFCASSVGDSPSFQPQHFGDGTRLSIL.

The chain joins TRBV4-2 to TRBJ1-5; D is ambiguous. The CDR3 is made up of 13 amino acids. Germline CDR1 LGHNA, CDR2 YNFKEQ. Between the trimmed V and J ends, which lost 4 bases and 5 bases, there was a span of 9 bases. Here the CDR3 DNA reads TGTGCCAGCAGCCTCTGGGAAGATCAGCCCCAGCATTTT. This encodes CASSLWEDQPQHF.

This chain connects TRBV7-3 to TRBJ2-7; 11 bases line up with TRBD2. This CDR3 has 15 amino acids. Germline loops: CDR1 SGHTA, CDR2 FQGTGA. J was trimmed by 3 bases and V by 1 base; bases with no gene match: 2. CDR3 residues: CASSLIAGGVYEQYF. The CDR3 DNA sequence: TGTGCCAGCAGCTTAATAGCGGGAGGGGTCTACGAGCAGTACTTC.

This clone has a single count. The gene calls are TRBV6-1 and TRBJ2-7, with D uncertain. V was clipped by 1 base and J by 3 bases, with 16 bases between them. The CDR3 runs 16 residues. Germline V CDR1 and CDR2: MNHNS, SASEGT. The CDR3 loop is CASSEGMRGRSYEQYF. The CDR3 DNA reads TGTGCCAGCAGTGAAGGCATGCGTGGCAGGAGCTACGAGCAGTACTTC.

This clone showed up just once. The chain couples TRBV6-5 to TRBJ1-6, with a weak D call TRBD1 (5 bases). CDR1 and CDR2 (germline): MNHEY, SVGAGI. Trimming removed 11 bases at V and 5 bases at J, with 19 bases between. The CDR3 loop spans 15 amino acids. CDR3 nucleotide sequence: TGTGCCCGCTTAACAACCGGGACTCATAATTCACCCCTCCACTTT. Its protein is CARLTTGTHNSPLHF.